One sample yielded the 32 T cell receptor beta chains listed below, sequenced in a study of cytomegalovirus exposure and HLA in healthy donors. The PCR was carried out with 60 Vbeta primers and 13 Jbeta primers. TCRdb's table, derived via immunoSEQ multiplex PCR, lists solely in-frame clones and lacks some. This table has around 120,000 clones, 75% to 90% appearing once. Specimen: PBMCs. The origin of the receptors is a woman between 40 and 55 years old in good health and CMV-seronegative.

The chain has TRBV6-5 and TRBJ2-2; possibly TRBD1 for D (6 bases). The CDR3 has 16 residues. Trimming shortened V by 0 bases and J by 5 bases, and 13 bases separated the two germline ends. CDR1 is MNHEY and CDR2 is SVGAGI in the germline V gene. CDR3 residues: CASSYSGTRGTGELFF. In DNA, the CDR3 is TGTGCCAGCAGTTACTCCGGGACAAGGGGGACCGGGGAGCTGTTTTTT.

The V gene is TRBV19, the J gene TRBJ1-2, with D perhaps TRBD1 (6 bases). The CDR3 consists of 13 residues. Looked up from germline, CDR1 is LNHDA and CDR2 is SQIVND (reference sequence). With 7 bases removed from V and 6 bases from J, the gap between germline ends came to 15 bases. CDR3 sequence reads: CASMKPQGDGYTF. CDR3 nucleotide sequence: TGTGCCAGTATGAAACCACAGGGCGATGGCTACACCTTC.

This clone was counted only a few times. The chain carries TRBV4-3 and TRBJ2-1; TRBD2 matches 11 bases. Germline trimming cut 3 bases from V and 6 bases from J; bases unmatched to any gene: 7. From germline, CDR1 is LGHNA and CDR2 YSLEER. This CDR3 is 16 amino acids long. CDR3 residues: CASSQETSGKANEQFF. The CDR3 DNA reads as TGCGCCAGCAGCCAGGAGACTAGCGGGAAGGCCAATGAGCAGTTCTTC.

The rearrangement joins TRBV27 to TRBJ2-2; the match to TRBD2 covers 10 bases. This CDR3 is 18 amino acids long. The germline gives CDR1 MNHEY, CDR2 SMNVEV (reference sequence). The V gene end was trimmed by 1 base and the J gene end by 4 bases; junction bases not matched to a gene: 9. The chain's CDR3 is CASSLYSGRVPRTGELFF. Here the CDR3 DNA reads TGTGCCAGCAGTTTATACAGCGGGAGGGTTCCCCGCACCGGGGAGCTGTTTTTT.

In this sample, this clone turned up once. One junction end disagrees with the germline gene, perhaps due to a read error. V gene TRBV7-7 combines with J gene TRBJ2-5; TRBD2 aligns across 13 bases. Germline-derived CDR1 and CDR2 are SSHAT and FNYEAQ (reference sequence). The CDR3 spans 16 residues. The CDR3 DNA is TGTGCTAGCAGCTTAGGGTCGACTAGCGGGGGGGAGACCCAGTACTTC. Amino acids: CASSLGSTSGGETQYF.

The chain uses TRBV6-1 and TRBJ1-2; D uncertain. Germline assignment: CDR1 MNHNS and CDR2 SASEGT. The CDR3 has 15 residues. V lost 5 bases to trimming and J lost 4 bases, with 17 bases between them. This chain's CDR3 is CASSPLSEGSYGYTF. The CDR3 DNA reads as TGTGCCAGCAGTCCTCTCTCGGAGGGTAGCTATGGCTACACCTTC.

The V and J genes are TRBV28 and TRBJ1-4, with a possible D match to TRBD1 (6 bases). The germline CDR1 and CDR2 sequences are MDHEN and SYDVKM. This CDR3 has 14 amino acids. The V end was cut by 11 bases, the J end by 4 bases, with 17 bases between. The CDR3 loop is CAHGQGSLNEKLFF. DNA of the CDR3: TGTGCCCACGGGCAGGGGAGCCTTAATGAAAAACTGTTTTTT.

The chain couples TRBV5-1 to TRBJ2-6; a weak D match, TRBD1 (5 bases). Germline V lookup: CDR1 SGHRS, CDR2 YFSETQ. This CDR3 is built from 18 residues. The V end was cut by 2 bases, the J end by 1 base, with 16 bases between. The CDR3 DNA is TGCGCCAGCAGCTTAGCCGCTCTTCCAGGGTCTGGGGCCAACGTCCTGACTTTC. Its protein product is CASSLAALPGSGANVLTF.

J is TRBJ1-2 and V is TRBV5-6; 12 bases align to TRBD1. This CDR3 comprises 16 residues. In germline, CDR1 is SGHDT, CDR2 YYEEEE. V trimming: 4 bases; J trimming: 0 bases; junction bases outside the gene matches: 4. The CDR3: CASSLGQGASNYGYTF. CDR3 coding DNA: TGTGCCAGCAGCCTGGGACAGGGGGCATCTAACTATGGCTACACCTTC. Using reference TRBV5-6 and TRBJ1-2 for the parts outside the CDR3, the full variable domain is DAGVTQSPTHLIKTRGQQVTLRCSPKSGHDTVSWYQQALGQGPQFIFQYYEEEERQRGNFPDRFSGHQFPNYSSELNVNALLLGDSALYLCASSLGQGASNYGYTFGSGTRLTVV.

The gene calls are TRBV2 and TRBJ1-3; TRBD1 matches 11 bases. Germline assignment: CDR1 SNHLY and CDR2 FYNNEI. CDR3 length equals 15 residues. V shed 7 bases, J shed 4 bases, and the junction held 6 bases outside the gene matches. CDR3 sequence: CASIGTGGSGNTIYF. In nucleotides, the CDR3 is TGTGCCAGCATTGGGACAGGGGGTTCGGGAAACACCATATATTTT.

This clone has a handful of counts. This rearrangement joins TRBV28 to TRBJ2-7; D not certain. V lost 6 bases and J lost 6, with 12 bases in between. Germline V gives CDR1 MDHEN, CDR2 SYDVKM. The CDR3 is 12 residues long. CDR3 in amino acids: CASSRESLEQYF. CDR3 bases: TGTGCCAGCAGCCGCGAATCCCTCGAGCAGTACTTC.

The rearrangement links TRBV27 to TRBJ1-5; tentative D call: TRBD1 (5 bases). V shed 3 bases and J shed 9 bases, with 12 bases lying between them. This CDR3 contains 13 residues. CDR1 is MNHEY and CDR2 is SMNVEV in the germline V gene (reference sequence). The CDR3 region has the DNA TGTGCCAGCAGTTTGAAGAAGGGGCGGCCCCAGCATTTT. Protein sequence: CASSLKKGRPQHF.

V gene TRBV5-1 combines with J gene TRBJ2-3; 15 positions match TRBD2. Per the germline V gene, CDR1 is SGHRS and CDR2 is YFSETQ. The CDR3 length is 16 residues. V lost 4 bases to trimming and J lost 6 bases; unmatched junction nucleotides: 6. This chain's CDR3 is CASSRGLAGGEDTQYF. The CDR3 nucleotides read TGCGCCAGCAGCCGAGGACTAGCGGGGGGGGAGGATACGCAGTATTTT.

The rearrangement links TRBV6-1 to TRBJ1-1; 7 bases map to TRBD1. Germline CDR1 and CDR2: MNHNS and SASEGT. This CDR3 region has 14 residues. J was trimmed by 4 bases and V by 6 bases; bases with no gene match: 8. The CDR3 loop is CASRSKTGTTEAFF. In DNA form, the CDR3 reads TGTGCCAGCAGGTCCAAGACAGGGACCACTGAAGCTTTCTTT.

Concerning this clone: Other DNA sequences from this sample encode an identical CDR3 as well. The CDR3 bases are TGTGCCAGCAGCCTTGCCAGGAACACTGAAGCTTTCTTT. Translated: CASSLARNTEAFF. The chain uses TRBV7-3 and TRBJ1-1, with D uncertain. Germline V gene lookup returns CDR1 SGHTA and CDR2 FQGTGA. The CDR3 runs to 13 residues. V was trimmed by 5 bases and J by 1 base, leaving 8 bases between them.

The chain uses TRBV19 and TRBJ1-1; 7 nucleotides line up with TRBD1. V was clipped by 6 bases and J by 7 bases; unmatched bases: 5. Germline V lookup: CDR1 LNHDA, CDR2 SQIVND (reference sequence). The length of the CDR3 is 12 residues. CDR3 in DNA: TGTGCCAGTAGCAATGGACAGGATGAAGCTTTCTTT. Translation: CASSNGQDEAFF.

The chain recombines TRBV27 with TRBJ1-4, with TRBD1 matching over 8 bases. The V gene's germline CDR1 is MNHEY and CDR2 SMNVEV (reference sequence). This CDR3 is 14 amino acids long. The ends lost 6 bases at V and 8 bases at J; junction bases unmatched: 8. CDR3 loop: CASRTDRGGEKLFF. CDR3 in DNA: TGTGCCAGCAGAACAGACAGGGGAGGCGAAAAACTGTTTTTT.

CDR3 in amino acids: CASRKQLRGGYTF. CDR3 nucleotides: TGTGCCAGCAGAAAACAGCTACGGGGTGGCTACACCTTC. The rearrangement uses TRBV6-5 and TRBJ1-2; D is uncertain. The ends were cut back, 6 bases at V and 7 bases at J, with 15 bases in the middle. CDR3 size: 13 residues. Germline assignment: CDR1 MNHEY and CDR2 SVGAGI.

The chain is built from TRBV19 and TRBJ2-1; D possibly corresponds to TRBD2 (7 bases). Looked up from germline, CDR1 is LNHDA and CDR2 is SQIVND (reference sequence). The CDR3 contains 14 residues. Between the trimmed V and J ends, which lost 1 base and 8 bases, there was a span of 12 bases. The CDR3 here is CASSIVWRGHEQFF. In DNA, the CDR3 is TGTGCCAGTAGTATAGTCTGGCGGGGGCATGAGCAGTTCTTC.

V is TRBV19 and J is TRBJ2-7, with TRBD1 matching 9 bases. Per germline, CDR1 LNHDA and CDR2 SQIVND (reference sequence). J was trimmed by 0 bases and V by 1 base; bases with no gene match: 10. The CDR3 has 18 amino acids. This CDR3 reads CASSIGLIGDRDSYEQYF. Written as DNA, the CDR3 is TGTGCCAGTAGTATAGGTCTAATCGGGGACAGGGACTCCTACGAGCAGTACTTC.

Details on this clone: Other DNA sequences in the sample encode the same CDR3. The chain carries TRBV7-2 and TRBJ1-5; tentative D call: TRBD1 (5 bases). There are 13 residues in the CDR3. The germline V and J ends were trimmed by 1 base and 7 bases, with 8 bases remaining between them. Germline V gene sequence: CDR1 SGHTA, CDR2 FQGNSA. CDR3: CASSLGGDQPQHF. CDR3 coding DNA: TGTGCCAGCAGCTTAGGGGGGGACCAGCCCCAGCATTTT.

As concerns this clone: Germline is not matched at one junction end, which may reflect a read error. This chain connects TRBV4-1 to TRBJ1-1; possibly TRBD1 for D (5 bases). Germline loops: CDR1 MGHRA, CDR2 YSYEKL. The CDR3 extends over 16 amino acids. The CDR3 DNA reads TGCGCCCGCAGCCAAGGTAACCCAGGGATGAACACTGAAGCTTTCTTT. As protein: CARSQGNPGMNTEAFF.

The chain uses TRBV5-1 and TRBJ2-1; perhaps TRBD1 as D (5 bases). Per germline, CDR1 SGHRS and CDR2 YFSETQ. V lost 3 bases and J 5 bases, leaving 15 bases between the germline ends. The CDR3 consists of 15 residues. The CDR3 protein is CASSSDSFRDNEQFF. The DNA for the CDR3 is TGCGCCAGCAGCTCCGACTCTTTCAGGGACAATGAGCAGTTCTTC.

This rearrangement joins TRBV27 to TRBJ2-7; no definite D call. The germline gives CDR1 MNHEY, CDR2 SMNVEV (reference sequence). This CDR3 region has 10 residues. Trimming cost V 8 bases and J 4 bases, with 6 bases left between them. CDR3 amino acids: CASYEYEQYF. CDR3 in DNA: TGTGCCAGCTATGAGTACGAGCAGTACTTC.

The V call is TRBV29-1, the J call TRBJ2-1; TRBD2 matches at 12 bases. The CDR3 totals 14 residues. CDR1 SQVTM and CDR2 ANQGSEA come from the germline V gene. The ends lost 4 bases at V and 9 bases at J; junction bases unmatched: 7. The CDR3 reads CSVGTSGASGEQFF. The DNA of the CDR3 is TGCAGCGTTGGGACTAGCGGGGCCTCCGGTGAGCAGTTCTTC.

The CDR3 spells CSVRGLSEKLFF. The CDR3 nucleotides read TGCAGCGTCCGAGGGCTAAGTGAAAAACTGTTTTTT. The V and J genes are TRBV29-1 and TRBJ1-4; unclear D gene. The CDR3 extends over 12 amino acids. CDR1 is SQVTM, CDR2 ANQGSEA, per germline. Deletions cut 6 bases from V and 7 bases from J, with 12 bases between.

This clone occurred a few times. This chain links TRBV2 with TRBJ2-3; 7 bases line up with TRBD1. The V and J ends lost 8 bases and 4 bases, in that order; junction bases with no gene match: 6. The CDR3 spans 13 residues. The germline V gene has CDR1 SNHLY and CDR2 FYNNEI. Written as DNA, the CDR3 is TGTGCCAGCGAGCAGGGGGTAGCAGATACGCAGTATTTT. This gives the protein CASEQGVADTQYF.

The CDR3 DNA sequence: TGTGCCAGCAGGACTCGAGGGGGAGGCTACACCTTC. Its translation is CASRTRGGGYTF. The chain is built from TRBV28 and TRBJ1-2; D possibly corresponds to TRBD1 (6 bases). Germline CDR1 reads MDHEN; CDR2 reads SYDVKM. V dropped 6 bases and J dropped 8 bases, with 13 bases sitting between them. There are 12 residues in the CDR3.

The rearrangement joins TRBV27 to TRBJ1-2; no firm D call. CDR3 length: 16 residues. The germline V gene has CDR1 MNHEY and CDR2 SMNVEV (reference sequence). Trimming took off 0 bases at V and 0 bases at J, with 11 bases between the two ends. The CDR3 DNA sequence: TGTGCCAGCAGTTTATCGGCAGGTCCCACTAACTATGGCTACACCTTC. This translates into CASSLSAGPTNYGYTF.

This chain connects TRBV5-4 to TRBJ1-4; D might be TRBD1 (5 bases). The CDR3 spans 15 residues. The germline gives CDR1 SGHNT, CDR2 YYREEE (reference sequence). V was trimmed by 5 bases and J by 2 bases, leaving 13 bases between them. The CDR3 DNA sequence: TGTGCCAGCAGTCGGGGGGGGAGGACTAATGAAAAACTGTTTTTT. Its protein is CASSRGGRTNEKLFF. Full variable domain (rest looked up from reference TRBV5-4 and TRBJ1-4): ETGVTQSPTHLIKTRGQQVTLRCSSQSGHNTVSWYQQALGQGPQFIFQYYREEENGRGNFPPRFSGLQFPNYSSELNVNALELDDSALYLCASSRGGRTNEKLFFGSGTQLSVL.

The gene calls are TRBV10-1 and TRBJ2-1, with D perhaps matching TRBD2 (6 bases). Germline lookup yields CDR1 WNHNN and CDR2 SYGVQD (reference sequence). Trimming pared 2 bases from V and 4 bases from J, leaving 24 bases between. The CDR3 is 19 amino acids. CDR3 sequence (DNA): TGCGCCAGCAGTGAGGGGCGTCACCTGCGGGACTCCACTTACAATGAGCAGTTCTTC. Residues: CASSEGRHLRDSTYNEQFF.

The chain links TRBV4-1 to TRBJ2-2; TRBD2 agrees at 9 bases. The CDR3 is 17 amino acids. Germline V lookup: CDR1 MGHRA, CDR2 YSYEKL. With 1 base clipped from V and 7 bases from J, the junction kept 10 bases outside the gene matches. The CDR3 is CASSQARAGGPGGELFF. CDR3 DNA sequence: TGCGCCAGCAGCCAAGCTCGGGCGGGGGGGCCTGGCGGGGAGCTGTTTTTT.